Below, 14 T cell receptor beta chains from the same sample are listed, as sequenced in a study of T cell responses to AZD1222 COVID-19 vaccine. Repertoires were generated with immunoSEQ multiplex PCR, while TCRdb's copy carries only in-frame clones and drops some. The table records 90,000 to 120,000 clones, 75% to 95% of them present only once. The sample here was peripheral blood, taken 28 days after the second AZD1222 dose. The receptor source for this set is an adult who received the AZD1222 COVID-19 vaccine.

This chain uses TRBV18 with TRBJ1-2; 7 nucleotides line up with TRBD1. V shed 0 bases, J shed 4 bases, and the junction held 5 bases outside the gene matches. Germline values: CDR1 KGHSH, CDR2 LQKENI. The CDR3 contains 15 residues. In DNA form, the CDR3 reads TGTGCCAGCTCACCACCGGAGGGGGCAGGCTATGGCTACACCTTC. Residues: CASSPPEGAGYGYTF.

The gene calls are TRBV5-1 and TRBJ1-6, with 8 positions matching TRBD1. Germline V gene lookup returns CDR1 SGHRS and CDR2 YFSETQ. With V trimmed by 3 bases and J by 10 bases, 6 bases remained unmatched. CDR3 length equals 14 residues. The CDR3 loop is CASSSGQGQSPLHF. As DNA, the CDR3 is TGCGCCAGCAGCTCAGGACAGGGTCAGTCACCCCTCCACTTT.

The rearrangement links TRBV5-1 to TRBJ2-3; D not certain. Germline V lookup: CDR1 SGHRS, CDR2 YFSETQ. V was trimmed by 0 bases and J by 2 bases, leaving 7 bases between them. This CDR3 is 14 amino acids long. The CDR3 spells CASSLGGYTDTQYF. CDR3 nucleotides: TGCGCCAGCAGCTTGGGGGGTTACACAGATACGCAGTATTTT.

The rearrangement uses TRBV28 and TRBJ1-5; the match to TRBD1 covers 8 bases. CDR3 length equals 15 residues. V shed 2 bases, J shed 2 bases, and the junction held 2 bases outside the gene matches. Germline V gene data show CDR1 as MDHEN and CDR2 as SYDVKM. CDR3 DNA sequence: TGTGCCAGCAGTTTAGGACAGGGCGGCAATCAGCCCCAGCATTTT. Protein: CASSLGQGGNQPQHF.

The chain links TRBV7-8 to TRBJ2-7; D remains unclear. V was clipped by 4 bases and J by 2 bases, with 9 bases between them. The length of the CDR3 is 13 residues. CDR1 is SGHVS and CDR2 is FQNEAQ in the germline V gene. The CDR3: CASSSPTPYEQYF. CDR3 sequence (DNA): TGTGCCAGCAGCTCCCCAACCCCCTACGAGCAGTACTTC.

The rearrangement joins TRBV5-6 to TRBJ2-1, with 7 bases fitting TRBD2. Germline trimming cut 2 bases from V and 5 bases from J; bases unmatched to any gene: 4. The CDR3 is 14 amino acids. CDR1 and CDR2 (germline): SGHDT, YYEEEE. As DNA, the CDR3 is TGTGCCAGCAGCTTAACCGGGGGGAACAATGAGCAGTTCTTC. It translates to CASSLTGGNNEQFF. Together with reference TRBV5-6 and TRBJ2-1, the CDR3 gives the full variable domain: DAGVTQSPTHLIKTRGQQVTLRCSPKSGHDTVSWYQQALGQGPQFIFQYYEEEERQRGNFPDRFSGHQFPNYSSELNVNALLLGDSALYLCASSLTGGNNEQFFGPGTRLTVL.

The CDR3 sequence: CASSSDRVREKLFF. The CDR3, as DNA: TGTGCCAGCAGCTCCGACAGGGTCAGGGAAAAACTGTTTTTT. This chain connects TRBV6-5 to TRBJ1-4, with 7 bases lining up with TRBD1. The J segment lost 8 bases and the V segment lost 6 bases, leaving 9 bases of the junction unmatched. The CDR3 has 14 residues. CDR1 and CDR2 (germline): MNHEY, SVGAGI.

The chain is built from TRBV13 and TRBJ1-4, with D uncertain. CDR1 is PRHDT and CDR2 is FYEKMQ in the germline V gene (reference sequence). V was shortened by 1 base and J by 8 bases, with 8 bases between the two germline ends. There are 13 residues in the CDR3. The CDR3 region has the DNA TGTGCCAGCAGCTTAGATAGAAGGGAAAAACTGTTTTTT. It codes for CASSLDRREKLFF.

On this clone itself: The same CDR3 is also encoded by other DNA sequences in this sample. The rearrangement uses TRBV5-1 and TRBJ2-6; D not resolved. Trimming took 2 bases from V and 1 from J, leaving 4 bases between them. The CDR3 runs to 14 residues. Germline loops: CDR1 SGHRS, CDR2 YFSETQ. CDR3 sequence reads: CASSLGSGANVLTF. CDR3 coding DNA: TGCGCCAGCAGCTTAGGATCTGGGGCCAACGTCCTGACTTTC.

In DNA form, the CDR3 reads TGCGCCAGCAGTACTAGCGGGGAGTACACCGGGGAGCTGTTTTTT. The encoded protein is CASSTSGEYTGELFF. This rearrangement joins TRBV10-1 to TRBJ2-2, with 10 bases matching TRBD2. The V gene end was trimmed by 5 bases and the J gene end by 3 bases; junction bases not matched to a gene: 3. Per germline, CDR1 WNHNN and CDR2 SYGVQD (reference sequence). The CDR3 has 15 amino acids.

The chain recombines TRBV10-1 with TRBJ2-1, with 10 nucleotides matching TRBD2. The germline V gene encodes CDR1 WNHNN and CDR2 SYGVQD (reference sequence). The CDR3 has 18 amino acids. V gave up 2 bases and J gave up 3 bases; unmatched junction bases: 10. The CDR3 bases are TGCGCCAGCAGTGAGGGGGCTAGCGGGAGAGCTCACTACAATGAGCAGTTCTTC. Protein product: CASSEGASGRAHYNEQFF.

V and J are TRBV12-5 and TRBJ2-1, with 9 bases identical to TRBD1. V lost 1 base to trimming and J lost 7 bases; unmatched junction nucleotides: 11. The CDR3 runs 17 residues. Germline V gene lookup returns CDR1 LGHNT and CDR2 FRNRAP. The CDR3 is CASGLATGTGSMNEQFF. The DNA of the CDR3 is TGTGCTAGTGGTTTGGCTACCGGGACAGGGTCTATGAATGAGCAGTTCTTC. The variable domain in full, with the rest retrieved from reference TRBV12-5 and TRBJ2-1, is DARVTQTPRHKVTEMGQEVTMRCQPILGHNTVFWYRQTMMQGLELLAYFRNRAPLDDSGMPKDRFSAEMPDATLATLKIQPSEPRDSAVYFCASGLATGTGSMNEQFFGPGTRLTVL.

The chain recombines TRBV2 with TRBJ1-4, with D uncertain. With 4 bases removed from V and 8 bases from J, the gap between germline ends came to 8 bases. The CDR3 loop spans 12 amino acids. CDR1 and CDR2 from the germline V gene are SNHLY and FYNNEI. The CDR3 region is CASSVMGEKLFF. DNA for the CDR3: TGTGCCAGCAGTGTCATGGGAGAAAAACTGTTTTTT.

The V call is TRBV5-1, the J call TRBJ2-5, with D possibly being TRBD1 (5 bases). Germline-derived CDR1 and CDR2 are SGHRS and YFSETQ. Trimming left V 0 bases short and J 3 bases short, with 12 bases between. The CDR3 loop spans 15 amino acids. The CDR3 loop is CASSLVGQGKETQYF. The CDR3 DNA sequence: TGCGCCAGCAGCTTGGTTGGGCAGGGAAAAGAGACCCAGTACTTC.